Listed below are T cell receptor beta chains from one sample, sequenced in a study of cytotoxic CD8 clonotypes in ibrutinib-treated CLL. Here immunoSEQ multiplex PCR was the method, and the copy in TCRdb shows in-frame clones only, minus some. The sample records 60,000 to 70,000 clones, 45% to 60% being singletons. Sample: PBMCs, taken after 12 months of ibrutinib treatment. The receptors were gathered from a human donor with chronic lymphocytic leukemia. Both conserved end residues are part of each CDR3. The order of the fields is D gene, clone size, J gene, V gene, CDR3 DNA, CDR3 protein. D genes are given only for firm matches. Clone size is shown for a subset of rows, as once, few, many or a class of expanded clone.

>-|-|TRBJ1-1|TRBV19
TGTGCCAGTAGTGCCCCAGGCTACACTGAAGCTTTCTTT
CASSAPGYTEAFF
>TRBD1|-|TRBJ2-7|TRBV30
TGTGCCTGGAGTGGTCCCCGGACAGGGCGAAGCTCCTACGAGCAGTACTTC
CAWSGPRTGRSSYEQYF
>-|-|TRBJ1-5|TRBV6-5
TGTGCCAGCAGTAACGGGGGGTTTCCTCAGCCCCAGCATTTT
CASSNGGFPQPQHF
>-|-|TRBJ2-1|TRBV5-6
TGTGCCAGCAGCTCAGCCCAGGGGCTTGGCCTCAATGAGCAGTTCTTC
CASSSAQGLGLNEQFF
>-|few|TRBJ1-4|TRBV19
TGTGCCAGTAGTACGGGACACGTAACTAATGAAAAACTGTTTTTT
CASSTGHVTNEKLFF
>-|few|TRBJ2-7|TRBV6-5
TGTGCCAGCAGTTGGACAGCCCACTACTCCTACGAGCAGTACTTC
CASSWTAHYSYEQYF
>-|few|TRBJ2-7|TRBV30
TGTGCCTGGACCTTCAGACTGGAGGGCGAGCAGTACTTC
CAWTFRLEGEQYF
>-|medium-sized|TRBJ1-2|TRBV5-4
TGTGCCAGCAGCTCCGGGGCTAACTATGGCTACACCTTC
CASSSGANYGYTF
>-|-|TRBJ1-6|TRBV25-1
TGTGCCAGCAGTGAATCTATGGGGGCAGGGTCACCCCTCCACTTT
CASSESMGAGSPLHF
>-|few|TRBJ1-1|TRBV5-1
TGCGCCAGCAGCCTGACGGGGAACACTGAAGCTTTCTTT
CASSLTGNTEAFF
>-|-|TRBJ1-5|TRBV11-2
TGTGCCAGCAGCGAGACGCCGGGGCAGCCCCAGCATTTT
CASSETPGQPQHF
>-|once|TRBJ2-7|TRBV7-6
TGTGCCAGCAGCTCGGACATGCCCTACGAGCAGTACTTC
CASSSDMPYEQYF
>-|-|TRBJ2-2|TRBV27
TGTGCCAGCAGTTTATGGCCCCCTCTCGAGATCGGGGAGCTGTTTTTT
CASSLWPPLEIGELFF
>TRBD2|few|TRBJ2-1|TRBV10-1
TGCGCCAGCAGTCCCGGGACTAGCCTCGTTTACAATGAGCAGTTCTTC
CASSPGTSLVYNEQFF
>TRBD1|-|TRBJ1-4|TRBV9
TGTGCCAGCAGCGTAGAGGGGACAGGGGAAGAAAAACTGTTTTTT
CASSVEGTGEEKLFF
>-|few|TRBJ1-1|TRBV6-5
TGTGCCAGCAGTTTCGGGGGGAGACGGACTGAAGCTTTCTTT
CASSFGGRRTEAFF
>-|-|TRBJ2-2|TRBV7-9
TGTGCCAGCGACACCACCGGGGAGCTGTTTTTT
CASDTTGELFF
>TRBD2|-|TRBJ2-1|TRBV10-3
TGTGCCATCAGTGATAGCGGGAGGCCTTACTACAATGAGCAGTTCTTC
CAISDSGRPYYNEQFF
>-|-|TRBJ2-1|TRBV7-2
TGTGCCAGCAGCCCCGCAGGGTCGGGAGTTGAGCAGTTCTTC
CASSPAGSGVEQFF
>-|-|TRBJ2-3|TRBV6-5
TGTGCCAGCAGTCGCCAGGGTACAGATACGCAGTATTTT
CASSRQGTDTQYF
>TRBD1|-|TRBJ2-5|TRBV13
TGTGCCAGCAGCCAGGGACAGGGGGCGGAAGAGACCCAGTACTTC
CASSQGQGAEETQYF
>TRBD1|-|TRBJ1-5|TRBV19
TGTGCCAGTAGTCCCGGGACAGTAATCGGTCAGCCCCAGCATTTT
CASSPGTVIGQPQHF
>TRBD2|-|TRBJ2-1|TRBV7-9
TGTGCCAGCATCCTAGCGGAGTGGGCTCCCTACAATGAGCAGTTCTTC
CASILAEWAPYNEQFF
>TRBD1|once|TRBJ2-1|TRBV18
TGTGCCAGCTCACCACCCTACAGGGGGCTAAACAATGAGCAGTTCTTC
CASSPPYRGLNNEQFF
>-|once|TRBJ2-2|TRBV30
TGTGCCTGGGCCCCTCTGGGGGTCGGCCGGAGGTTCGGGGAGCTGTTTTTT
CAWAPLGVGRRFGELFF
>-|-|TRBJ2-1|TRBV5-1
TGCGCCAGCAGCTTAGGGGCCTACAATGAGCAGTTCTTC
CASSLGAYNEQFF
>-|-|TRBJ2-7|TRBV7-2
TGTGCCAGCAGCACCCCAGAACTAGGGTTTCGCTACGAGCAGTACTTC
CASSTPELGFRYEQYF
>-|-|TRBJ1-5|TRBV6-1
TGTGCCAGCAGGGTGGTACAGGGAAATCAGCCCCAGCATTTT
CASRVVQGNQPQHF
>-|-|TRBJ1-2|TRBV6-5
TGTGCCAGCAAGGCGTGGGGTAGCTATGGCTACACCTTC
CASKAWGSYGYTF
>-|-|TRBJ2-1|TRBV6-4
TGTGCCAGCAGTGCCCTCGGGACAACCTACAATGAGCAGTTCTTC
CASSALGTTYNEQFF
>TRBD1|few|TRBJ1-1|TRBV10-3
TGTGCCATCAGCGGGACAGGGGAGACTGAAGCTTTCTTT
CAISGTGETEAFF
>TRBD2|-|TRBJ2-3|TRBV2
TGTGCCAGCGATAGCGGGGGGGCCGGGTCAGATACGCAGTATTTT
CASDSGGAGSDTQYF
>-|many|TRBJ1-5|TRBV19
TGTGCCAGTAGTGATTTCAGGGGCCCTCAGCCCCAGCATTTT
CASSDFRGPQPQHF
>-|few|TRBJ1-1|TRBV9
TGTGCCAGCAGCGTAGTGTTGTGGGCAGGAGCTTTCTTT
CASSVVLWAGAFF
>-|-|TRBJ2-7|TRBV5-1
TGCGCCAGCAGGGCATTCGGGACCTCCTACGAGCAGTACTTC
CASRAFGTSYEQYF
>-|few|TRBJ1-1|TRBV27
TGTGCCAGCAGCCGGGACGGTTACACTGAAGCTTTCTTT
CASSRDGYTEAFF
>-|many|TRBJ2-5|TRBV6-1
TGTGCCAGCAAATGGGACACACCCCGGCGGGAGACCCAGTACTTC
CASKWDTPRRETQYF
>-|-|TRBJ2-4|TRBV11-2
TGTGCCAGCAGCTTAGATCCAGTAGATAATCAGTACTTC
CASSLDPVDNQYF
>-|few|TRBJ2-1|TRBV9
TGTGCCAGCAGCCCCGGACTACCCTACAATGAGCAGTTCTTC
CASSPGLPYNEQFF
>-|-|TRBJ1-2|TRBV2
TGTGCCAGCACCACGAGTCGGGGAAGGTATGGCTACACCTTC
CASTTSRGRYGYTF
>-|few|TRBJ1-6|TRBV9
TGTGCCAGCAGCCCTGCCGGCAGGGGAAATTCACCCCTCCACTTT
CASSPAGRGNSPLHF
>-|once|TRBJ2-1|TRBV27
TGTGCCAGCAGTCCACTAGGGGGAGGACGGATTGGATACAATGAGCAGTTCTTC
CASSPLGGGRIGYNEQFF
>-|many|TRBJ1-2|TRBV6-5
TGTGCCAGTATGACCCGGGCCGGGAACTATGGCTACACCTTC
CASMTRAGNYGYTF
>TRBD1|-|TRBJ2-1|TRBV5-1
TGCGCCAGCAGCTCATACGGGACAGGCCCCAATGAGCAGTTCTTC
CASSSYGTGPNEQFF
>TRBD1|-|TRBJ1-4|TRBV6-1
TGTGCCAGCAGGGACAGGGAAAACGAAAAACTGTTTTTT
CASRDRENEKLFF
>-|once|TRBJ1-1|TRBV9
TGTGCCAGCAGCCAAGAGGGGGTGGGTGAAGCTTTCTTT
CASSQEGVGEAFF